This paragraph covers one TCR beta chain sequence. The table came from immunoSEQ multiplex PCR; TCRdb's copy has only in-frame clones and leaves some out. The sample has about 150,000 clones, roughly 83% seen once; the top ten hold roughly 4.9%. The CDR3 runs 15 residues. Trimming removed 6 bases from V and 4 bases from J; junction bases left unmatched: 12. The germline CDR1 and CDR2 sequences are MDHEN and SYDVKM. The data were obtained in a study of blood T cell repertoires in COVID-19. V is TRBV28 and J is TRBJ2-7, with 7 bases aligning to TRBD2. The sequenced material came from PBMCs or T cells enriched from blood (not recorded which). The TCR sequence derives from a man aged 70 or older who had been exposed to COVID-19. CDR3: CASSWGGGPIYEQYF. Here the CDR3 DNA reads TGTGCCAGCAGCTGGGGCGGGGGTCCCATTTACGAGCAGTACTTC. The whole variable domain, filled in from reference TRBV28 and TRBJ2-7, reads DVKVTQSSRYLVKRTGEKVFLECVQDMDHENMFWYRQDPGLGLRLIYFSYDVKMKEKGDIPEGYSVSREKKERFSLILESASTNQTSMYLCASSWGGGPIYEQYFGPGTRLTVT.